This entry concerns a single TCR beta chain. Its target antigen remains unknown. There are no base qualities to consult, and no much larger clone falls within one base. Trimming removed 4 bases from V and 9 bases from J, leaving 13 bases between the germline ends. Including the terminal cysteine and phenylalanine, the CDR3 comprises 14 residues. The CDR3 DNA has 42 bases and is translated from base 1. The germline V gene gives CDR1 as ENHRY and CDR2 as SYGVKD. The data stem from a study of CD8 T cells in ankylosing spondylitis (dated by TCRdb to between 2016 and 2019). The study in broad terms: To find TCR variants linked to disease, the study profiled T cell receptor beta repertoires in ankylosing spondylitis patients and healthy donors. In total, the full study cohort was made up of 85 to 140 healthy donors and about two dozen ankylosing spondylitis patients. Samples of peripheral blood were taken, and for ankylosing spondylitis patients, synovial fluid was collected as well. General findings and caveats noted by the study authors: In peripheral blood, the disease-linked clones were found at relatively low frequencies and had a CD8+ phenotype. The disease-linked clones were reported to be significantly enriched in matched synovial fluid samples from ankylosing spondylitis patients. Some motif variants had previously been reported in the synovial fluid and blood of reactive arthritis patients, which suggests shared mechanisms of disease initiation. Blood from ankylosing spondylitis patients appeared to be characterized by a TCR beta motif composed of 7 to 9 highly homologous amino acid variants.

TCRdb records Illumina HiSeq 2500 as the sequencer. Quantitative 5'-RACE with molecular barcodes was used to prepare TCR beta libraries. Per the source publication's procedure: A new computational method, built on a probabilistic model of VDJ rearrangement, was used to identify disease-linked TCR variants. Through fastp at Q25 and MiXCR, TCRdb rebuilt clones from the public reads, retaining in-frame beta chains. Entries are consolidated by CDR3 protein sequence, retaining the most common genes and DNA. None of the V and J calls come from the authors' own analysis; TCRdb made them. The sample table lists around 340,000 distinct CDR3 sequences, over 12% of them with a count of one. About 1% of the sample goes to the ten largest clones.

The chain uses TRBV10-3 and TRBJ1-6; the D segment could be TRBD1, given 6 matching bases. The clonotype originates from a male donor with ankylosing spondylitis or in good health (not recorded which). Input material: blood, either unsorted or a sorted T cell fraction (not recorded which). The DNA sequence is as follows: TGTGCCATCAGTGGGGACACGGCCAGTTCACCCCTCCACTTT. Its translation reads: CAISGDTASSPLHF.